Included here is one T cell receptor beta chain sequence, with context. What it recognizes is unknown. Per the germline V gene, CDR1 is LGHNA and CDR2 is YNFKEQ. Trimming stripped 0 bases from V and 8 bases from J, with 13 bases between. CDR3 length: 15 amino acids. Indicated time point: week 23, last vaccination. Each dose delivered 300 ug of mutant IDH1 20-mer peptide subcutaneously with imiquimod. In every donor, the tumor was a new WHO grade 3 or 4 IDH1-mutant, ATRX-lost astrocytoma. This sample is drawn from a study of a mutant IDH1 vaccine in newly diagnosed glioma. Study-level information: Patients received vaccination from 4-6 weeks after radiotherapy alone, or with temozolomide cycles. It was radiotherapy, temozolomide, or both that patients received previously, with most receiving both. Regarding the study as a whole: Immune responses arising from the vaccine appeared in 90% to 95% of patients.

Only in-frame clones appear in the TCRdb table, and some are missing; sequencing was by immunoSEQ multiplex PCR. Altogether 40,000 or so clones are present, approximately 84% being singletons, with the ten largest covering about 2.2%. This clonotype was obtained from a woman aged 18-29 years with glioma. Some clones in this sample may be carry-over from other donors' samples. J is TRBJ1-4 and V is TRBV4-2; D may be TRBD1 (5 bases). The sample was PBMCs, taken from a glioma patient whose treatment included an IDH1 peptide vaccine. DNA of the CDR3: TGTGCCAGCAGCCAAGAACCGGGTGGGGGAGAAAAACTGTTTTTT. Amino acids: CASSQEPGGGEKLFF.